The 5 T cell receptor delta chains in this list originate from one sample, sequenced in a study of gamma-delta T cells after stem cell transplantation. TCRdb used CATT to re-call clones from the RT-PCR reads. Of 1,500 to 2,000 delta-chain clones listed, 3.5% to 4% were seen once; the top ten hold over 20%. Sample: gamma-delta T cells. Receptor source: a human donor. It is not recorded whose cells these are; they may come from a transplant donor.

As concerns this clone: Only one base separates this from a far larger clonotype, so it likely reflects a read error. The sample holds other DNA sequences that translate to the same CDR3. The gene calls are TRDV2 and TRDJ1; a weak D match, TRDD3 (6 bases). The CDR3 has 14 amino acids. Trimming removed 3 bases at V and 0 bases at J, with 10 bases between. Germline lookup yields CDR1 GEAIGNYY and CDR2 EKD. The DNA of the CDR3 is TGTGCCTGTGACCGACTGGGAGACACCGATAAACTCATCTTT. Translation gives CACDRLGDTDKLIF.

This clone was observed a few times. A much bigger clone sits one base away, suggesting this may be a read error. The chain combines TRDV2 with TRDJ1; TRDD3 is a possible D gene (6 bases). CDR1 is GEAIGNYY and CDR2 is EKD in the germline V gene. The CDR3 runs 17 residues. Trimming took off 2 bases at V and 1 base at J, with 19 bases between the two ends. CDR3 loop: CACDSMEDTEGTDKLIF. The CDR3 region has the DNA TGTGCCTGTGACAGTATGGAGGATACCGAAGGCACCGATAAACTCATCTTT.

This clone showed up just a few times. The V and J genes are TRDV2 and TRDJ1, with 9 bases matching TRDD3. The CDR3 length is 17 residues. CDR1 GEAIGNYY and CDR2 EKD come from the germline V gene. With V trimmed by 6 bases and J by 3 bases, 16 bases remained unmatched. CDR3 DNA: TGTGCCTGTCGCCCTCTTTTACTGGGGGAGGGTGCCGATAAACTCATCTTT. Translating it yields CACRPLLLGEGADKLIF.

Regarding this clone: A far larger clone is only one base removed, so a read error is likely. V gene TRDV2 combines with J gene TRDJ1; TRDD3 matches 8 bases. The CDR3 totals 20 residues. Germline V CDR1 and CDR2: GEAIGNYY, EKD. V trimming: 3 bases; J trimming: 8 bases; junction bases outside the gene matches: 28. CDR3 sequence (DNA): TGTGCCTGTGACTCGGTACCGGGGGATAAGCCGAATAGTATTCCCCGAAAACTCATCTTT. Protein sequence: CACDSVPGDKPNSIPRKLIF.

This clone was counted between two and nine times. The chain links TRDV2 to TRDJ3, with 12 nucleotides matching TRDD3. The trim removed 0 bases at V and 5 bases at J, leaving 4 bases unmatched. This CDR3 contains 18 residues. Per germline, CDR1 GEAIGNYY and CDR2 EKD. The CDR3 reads CACDTVLGDTRDTRQMFF. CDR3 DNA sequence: TGTGCCTGTGACACCGTACTGGGGGATACCCGGGACACCCGACAGATGTTTTTC.